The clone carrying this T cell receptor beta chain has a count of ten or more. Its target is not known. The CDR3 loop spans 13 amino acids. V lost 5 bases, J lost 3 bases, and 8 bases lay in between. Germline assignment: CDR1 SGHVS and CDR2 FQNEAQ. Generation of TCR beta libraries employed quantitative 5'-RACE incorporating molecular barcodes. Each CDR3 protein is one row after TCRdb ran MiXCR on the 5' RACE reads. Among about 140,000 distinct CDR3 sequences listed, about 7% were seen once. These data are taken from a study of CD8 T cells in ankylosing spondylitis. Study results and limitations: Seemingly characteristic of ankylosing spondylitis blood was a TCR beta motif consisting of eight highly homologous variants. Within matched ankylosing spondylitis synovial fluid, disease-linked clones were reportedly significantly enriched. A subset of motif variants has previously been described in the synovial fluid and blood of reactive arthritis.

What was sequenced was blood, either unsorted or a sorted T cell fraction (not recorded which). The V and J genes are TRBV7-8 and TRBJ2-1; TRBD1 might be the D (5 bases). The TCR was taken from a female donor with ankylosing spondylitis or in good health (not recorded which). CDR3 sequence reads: CASSDGHYNEQFF. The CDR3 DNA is TGTGCCAGCAGCGACGGACACTACAATGAGCAGTTCTTC.